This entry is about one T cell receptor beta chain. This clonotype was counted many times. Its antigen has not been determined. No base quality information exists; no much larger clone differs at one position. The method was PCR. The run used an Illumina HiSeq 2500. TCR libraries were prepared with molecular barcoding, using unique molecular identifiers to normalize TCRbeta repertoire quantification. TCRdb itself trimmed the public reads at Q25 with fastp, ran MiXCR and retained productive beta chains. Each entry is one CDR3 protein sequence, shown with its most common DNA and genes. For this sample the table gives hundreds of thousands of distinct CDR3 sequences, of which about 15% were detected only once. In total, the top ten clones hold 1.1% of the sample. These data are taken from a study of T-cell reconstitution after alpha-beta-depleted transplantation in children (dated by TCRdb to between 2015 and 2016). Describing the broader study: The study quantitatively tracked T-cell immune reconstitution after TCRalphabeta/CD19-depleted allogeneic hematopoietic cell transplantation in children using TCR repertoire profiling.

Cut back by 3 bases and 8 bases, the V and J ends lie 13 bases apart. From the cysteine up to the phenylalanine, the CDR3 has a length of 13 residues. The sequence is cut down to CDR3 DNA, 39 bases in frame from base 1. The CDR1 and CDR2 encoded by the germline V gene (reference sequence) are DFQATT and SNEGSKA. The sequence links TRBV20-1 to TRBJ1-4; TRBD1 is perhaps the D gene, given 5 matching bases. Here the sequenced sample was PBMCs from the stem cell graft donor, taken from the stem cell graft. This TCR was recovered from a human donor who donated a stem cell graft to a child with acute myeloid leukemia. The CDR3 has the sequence CSARGLGEEKLFF. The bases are TGCAGTGCTAGGGGTCTGGGGGAGGAAAAACTGTTTTTT.